One and the same sample provided the 28 T cell receptor beta chains below, sequenced in a study of T cell repertoires in cytomegalovirus infection. TCRdb used MiXCR to reprocess the reads, holding one entry per CDR3 protein. The table includes a few hundred thousand distinct CDR3 sequences, 25% to 35% detected once. The antigens for these receptors are not known. The material sequenced was cultured PBMCs, taken from culture after CMV antigen stimulation. These receptors all come from a human donor in good health (CMV status not recorded). Some clones in this sample may be carry-over from other donors' samples.

The genes are TRBV19 and TRBJ2-2, with D uncertain. Germline V lookup: CDR1 LNHDA, CDR2 SQIVND (reference sequence). The germline V and J ends were trimmed by 6 bases and 1 base, with 12 bases remaining between them. The CDR3 runs to 15 residues. The CDR3: CASRLRTMNTGELFF. The CDR3, as DNA: TGTGCCAGTAGACTTCGGACCATGAACACCGGGGAGCTGTTTTTT.

This chain uses TRBV19 with TRBJ1-1, with a weak D call TRBD1 (6 bases). Germline V CDR1 and CDR2: LNHDA, SQIVND (reference sequence). The CDR3 is made up of 14 amino acids. The ends were cut back, 5 bases at V and 4 bases at J, with 14 bases in the middle. This chain's CDR3 is CASSLQGGITEAFF. CDR3 nucleotide sequence: TGTGCCAGTAGTCTACAGGGTGGTATCACTGAAGCTTTCTTT.

There are a few counts of this clonotype. J is TRBJ2-4 and V is TRBV4-2; the D is unclear. The germline CDR1 and CDR2 sequences are LGHNA and YNFKEQ. Trimming removed 4 bases from V and 4 bases from J, with 8 bases in between. The CDR3 is 13 amino acids. CDR3 sequence: CASSPGAKNIQYF. The CDR3 DNA reads TGTGCCAGCAGCCCAGGCGCAAAAAACATTCAGTACTTC.

This clonotype showed up just a few times. The rearrangement links TRBV12-5 to TRBJ2-1; 7 bases fit TRBD1. CDR1 and CDR2 (germline): LGHNT, FRNRAP. The ends lost 5 bases at V and 7 bases at J; junction bases unmatched: 11. This CDR3 has 15 residues. Here the CDR3 DNA reads TGTGCTAGTGGTCCCCTCGGGACAGCTAGGAATGAGCAGTTCTTC. The encoded protein is CASGPLGTARNEQFF.

This clonotype came up a few times. J is TRBJ1-6 and V is TRBV7-6, with 8 bases aligning to TRBD1. V lost 6 bases, J lost 6 bases, and 7 bases stayed unmatched. CDR3 size: 15 residues. CDR1 SGHVS and CDR2 FNYEAQ come from the germline V gene. This chain's CDR3 is CASRLGQGGNSPLHF. The CDR3 DNA reads TGTGCCAGCAGACTCGGACAGGGTGGTAATTCACCCCTCCACTTT.

The J gene is TRBJ2-5, the V gene TRBV5-5, with TRBD1 matching 8 bases. Germline V gives CDR1 SGHKS, CDR2 YYEKEE (reference sequence). The CDR3 is 14 residues long. Losses at the gene ends were 4 bases for V and 5 bases for J; bases not matched to a gene: 7. CDR3 protein: CASSGQTGEETQYF. The CDR3, as DNA: TGTGCCAGCAGCGGGCAGACAGGGGAGGAGACCCAGTACTTC.

This chain connects TRBV19 to TRBJ1-1; the D is unclear. This CDR3 contains 18 residues. Germline CDR1 is LNHDA and CDR2 is SQIVND (reference sequence). V was clipped by 6 bases and J by 0 bases, with 23 bases between them. The CDR3 loop is CASSVRLGVQRMNTEAFF. For the CDR3, the DNA is TGTGCCAGTAGCGTCCGACTGGGAGTTCAAAGAATGAACACTGAAGCTTTCTTT.

This rearrangement joins TRBV6-1 to TRBJ1-1, with TRBD1 identical over 7 bases. With 3 bases clipped from V and 5 bases from J, the junction kept 3 bases outside the gene matches. There are 13 residues in the CDR3. Germline loops: CDR1 MNHNS, CDR2 SASEGT. The CDR3 sequence is CASSESRGTEAFF. The CDR3 DNA reads as TGTGCCAGCAGTGAGTCCAGGGGGACTGAAGCTTTCTTT.

This clonotype has more than one count but fewer than ten. The chain links TRBV6-2 or TRBV6-3 to TRBJ2-4, with 8 nucleotides matching TRBD1. CDR1 MNHEY and CDR2 SVGEGT come from the germline V gene. V lost 4 bases to trimming and J lost 6 bases; unmatched junction nucleotides: 8. The CDR3 extends over 15 amino acids. The CDR3 region has the DNA TGTGCCAGCAGTTGGCGACAGGGGAGGTCAAACATTCAGTACTTC. Protein: CASSWRQGRSNIQYF.

CDR3 region: CASSPPMVVHEQYV. The CDR3 region has the DNA TGTGCCAGCAGCCCCCCTATGGTTGTCCACGAGCAGTACGTC. The chain couples TRBV6-2 or TRBV6-3 to TRBJ2-7; D unclear. There are 14 residues in the CDR3. Between the trimmed V and J ends, which lost 6 bases and 5 bases, there was a span of 17 bases. In germline, CDR1 is MNHEY, CDR2 SVGEGT.

The chain recombines TRBV7-2 with TRBJ2-1; TRBD1 matches at 7 bases. The CDR3 loop spans 15 amino acids. Germline values: CDR1 SGHTA, CDR2 FQGNSA. V dropped 1 base and J dropped 8; count of bases not matched to a gene: 8. For the CDR3, the DNA is TGTGCCAGCAGCTTAGAGGCCAGGGGGATTTATGAGCAGTTCTTC. As protein: CASSLEARGIYEQFF. The full variable domain, rest sourced from reference TRBV7-2 and TRBJ2-1, is GAGVSQSPSNKVTEKGKDVELRCDPISGHTALYWYRQSLGQGLEFLIYFQGNSAPDKSGLPSDRFSAERTGGSVSTLTIQRTQQEDSAVYLCASSLEARGIYEQFFGPGTRLTVL.

This clonotype has more than one count but fewer than ten. The chain combines TRBV6-2 or TRBV6-3 with TRBJ2-1; TRBD2 agrees at 7 bases. The germline V gene has CDR1 MNHEY and CDR2 SVGEGT. The junction had 9 bases not matched to a gene; V was cut back by 9 bases and J by 4 bases. This CDR3 is 14 amino acids long. The CDR3 DNA reads TGTGCCAGAGAAGCGGGATTCGTTTACAATGAGCAGTTCTTC. It is translated as CAREAGFVYNEQFF.

The chain has TRBV20-1 and TRBJ2-7; 9 nucleotides match TRBD2. Germline loops: CDR1 DFQATT, CDR2 SNEGSKA (reference sequence). The CDR3 is 15 residues long. V dropped 1 base and J dropped 0; count of bases not matched to a gene: 4. CDR3 loop: CSARGSGRSSYEQYF. The CDR3 DNA reads as TGCAGTGCTAGAGGTAGCGGGAGAAGCTCCTACGAGCAGTACTTC.

The V and J genes are TRBV5-4 and TRBJ2-3; the match to TRBD2 covers 8 bases. With 6 bases clipped from V and 1 base from J, the junction kept 10 bases outside the gene matches. CDR1 is SGHNT and CDR2 is YYREEE in the germline V gene (reference sequence). CDR3 length: 16 residues. The CDR3 nucleotides read TGTGCCAGCACCTACGGGTCGGGAGGGCGCACAGATACGCAGTATTTT. Its protein is CASTYGSGGRTDTQYF.

The gene calls are TRBV28 and TRBJ2-6; 7 bases fit TRBD1. The ends lost 5 bases at V and 3 bases at J; junction bases unmatched: 10. The CDR3 runs 17 residues. Per germline, CDR1 MDHEN and CDR2 SYDVKM. The chain's CDR3 is CASSQGTVGGGANVLTF. The CDR3 nucleotides are TGTGCCAGCAGTCAGGGGACAGTTGGTGGTGGGGCCAACGTCCTGACTTTC.

Only a few counts were recorded for this clonotype. The chain links TRBV6-5 to TRBJ2-2; weak D call: TRBD1 (5 bases). In germline, CDR1 is MNHEY, CDR2 SVGAGI. V was clipped by 6 bases and J by 3 bases, with 14 bases between them. CDR3 length: 15 amino acids. The CDR3 sequence is CASRPAGWDTGELFF. The CDR3 bases are TGTGCCAGCAGGCCTGCAGGGTGGGACACCGGGGAGCTGTTTTTT.

The chain joins TRBV19 to TRBJ1-1; 9 nucleotides line up with TRBD1. The junction had 6 bases not matched to a gene; V was cut back by 6 bases and J by 1 base. The V gene's germline CDR1 is LNHDA and CDR2 SQIVND (reference sequence). The CDR3 contains 15 residues. CDR3: CASRRGQGGNTEAFF. Here the CDR3 DNA reads TGTGCCAGTAGAAGGGGACAGGGCGGGAACACTGAAGCTTTCTTT.

In its sample, this clonotype was seen many times. The CDR3 reads CASSSQAGTTDTQYF. The CDR3, as DNA: TGTGCCAGCAGCTCCCAAGCGGGAACCACAGATACGCAGTATTTT. The chain joins TRBV7-2 to TRBJ2-3; 7 nucleotides agree with TRBD2. J was trimmed by 2 bases and V by 4 bases; bases with no gene match: 6. CDR1 is SGHTA and CDR2 is FQGNSA in the germline V gene. This CDR3 is built from 15 residues.

This clonotype was recorded at least ten times. DNA of the CDR3: TGTGCCAGCAGCCCACGTGTCGGTGTTTCCTACGAGCAGTACTTC. Translation gives CASSPRVGVSYEQYF. The chain links TRBV7-2 to TRBJ2-7; no reliable D call. The CDR3 runs to 15 residues. Germline CDR1 reads SGHTA; CDR2 reads FQGNSA. With 5 bases removed from V and 1 base from J, the gap between germline ends came to 15 bases.

The rearrangement joins TRBV20-1 to TRBJ2-7, with D uncertain. CDR1 DFQATT and CDR2 SNEGSKA come from the germline V gene (reference sequence). The CDR3 has 16 residues. The ends were cut back, 8 bases at V and 3 bases at J, with 26 bases in the middle. CDR3 region: CSTLFPLQWVDYEQYF. The CDR3 DNA is TGCAGTACCCTCTTTCCTCTTCAGTGGGTGGACTACGAGCAGTACTTC.

In this sample, this clonotype turned up a few times. The chain links TRBV7-2 to TRBJ2-1, with D unclear. The V and J ends lost 5 bases and 6 bases respectively, with 11 bases between them. The CDR3 covers 13 residues. From germline, CDR1 is SGHTA and CDR2 FQGNSA. The CDR3 protein is CASSPKHRNEQFF. The CDR3 DNA reads as TGTGCCAGCAGCCCCAAGCATCGCAATGAGCAGTTCTTC.

This rearrangement joins TRBV3-1 to TRBJ2-1; 13 bases agree with TRBD2. V was pared by 2 bases and J by 1 base, with 14 bases of the junction left unmatched. Germline values: CDR1 LGHDT, CDR2 YNNKEL (reference sequence). The CDR3 covers 21 residues. The CDR3 sequence is CASSQHIPGLAGTKSYNEQFF. The CDR3 nucleotides are TGTGCCAGCAGCCAACACATCCCGGGACTAGCGGGAACTAAATCCTACAATGAGCAGTTCTTC.

The chain combines TRBV2 with TRBJ1-6; D gene ambiguous. This CDR3 comprises 16 residues. Germline-derived CDR1 and CDR2 are SNHLY and FYNNEI. Trimming pared 7 bases from V and 0 bases from J, leaving 13 bases between. DNA of the CDR3: TGTGCCAGCATGACGGCTTCGAGCTCCTATAATTCACCCCTCCACTTT. Protein: CASMTASSSYNSPLHF.

This chain uses TRBV29-1 with TRBJ2-1; D is possibly TRBD2 (6 bases). V was shortened by 0 bases and J by 2 bases, with 14 bases between the two germline ends. Germline V CDR1 and CDR2: SQVTM, ANQGSEA. The CDR3 is 16 residues long. The CDR3 loop is CSVEERSGVTYNEQFF. The DNA of the CDR3 is TGCAGCGTTGAAGAAAGGTCGGGAGTCACCTACAATGAGCAGTTCTTC.

This chain links TRBV27 with TRBJ2-3; D not resolved. The V gene lost 1 base and the J gene lost 6 bases, with 14 bases spanning the gap. Germline-derived CDR1 and CDR2 are MNHEY and SMNVEV (reference sequence). The CDR3 is made up of 15 amino acids. CDR3 coding DNA: TGTGCCAGCAGTTTATTGGGCGGTTCCAGGGATACGCAGTATTTT. Translated, it gives CASSLLGGSRDTQYF.

This rearrangement joins TRBV12-3 or TRBV12-4 to TRBJ2-1, with 7 nucleotides matching TRBD2. Losses at the gene ends were 6 bases for V and 6 bases for J; bases not matched to a gene: 8. The CDR3 totals 14 residues. CDR3 sequence reads: CASRKGGPGNEQFF. CDR3 sequence (DNA): TGTGCCAGCAGAAAGGGAGGGCCGGGCAATGAGCAGTTCTTC.

CDR3 DNA sequence: TGTGCCAGCAGTCCTCAGCAGAGTAGTGAGACCCAGTACTTC. As protein: CASSPQQSSETQYF. V and J are TRBV12-3 or TRBV12-4 and TRBJ2-5, with D unresolved. Trimming cost V 5 bases and J 5 bases, with 15 bases left between them. This CDR3 is built from 14 residues.

This clonotype has a handful of counts. This rearrangement joins TRBV20-1 to TRBJ2-3; D gene ambiguous. Germline-derived CDR1 and CDR2 are DFQATT and SNEGSKA (reference sequence). This CDR3 has 12 residues. The V gene lost 6 bases and the J gene lost 1 base, with 8 bases spanning the gap. CDR3 protein: CSANEGTDTQYF. CDR3 DNA: TGCAGTGCCAACGAGGGCACAGATACGCAGTATTTT.